The rows below give T cell receptor beta chains drawn from one sample of a study of blood T cell repertoires in COVID-19. Repertoires were generated with immunoSEQ multiplex PCR, while TCRdb's copy carries only in-frame clones and drops some. Among under 95,000 clones, approximately 88% were seen once, and the ten largest hold 5.4%. Sequenced material: peripheral blood. The receptors shown here come from a man aged 55 to 69 with acute or convalescent COVID-19. CDR3s leave out the opening cysteine and the closing phenylalanine or tryptophan. A D gene is named only where the DNA matches it firmly.

v_call | d_call | cdr3_aa
TRBV7-2 | - | ASSPSPAYEQY
TRBV9 | TRBD1 | ASSVDGQGWEKLF
TRBV30 | - | AWSEVRYYGYT
TRBV10-2 | TRBD1 | ASSTGQGLTQY
TRBV6-5 | - | ASRLQGGFPGELF
TRBV7-9 | - | ASSLTLGGYGYT
TRBV9 | - | ASSVGFGNNEKLF
TRBV7-6 | TRBD1 | ASSLVSGGYEQY
TRBV4-3 | - | ASSQDIQGNTGELF
TRBV7-7 | - | ASSLVPGSETQY